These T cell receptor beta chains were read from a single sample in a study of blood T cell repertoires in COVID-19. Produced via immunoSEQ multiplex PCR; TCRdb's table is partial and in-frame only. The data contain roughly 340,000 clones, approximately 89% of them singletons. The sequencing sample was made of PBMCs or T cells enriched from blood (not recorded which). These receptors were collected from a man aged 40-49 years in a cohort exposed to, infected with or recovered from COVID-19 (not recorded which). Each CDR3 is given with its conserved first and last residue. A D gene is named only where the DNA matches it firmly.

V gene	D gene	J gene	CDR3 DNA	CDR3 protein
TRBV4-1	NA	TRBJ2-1	TGCGCCAGCAGCCAAAGGGAAGCGGCAACCTACAATGAGCAGTTCTTC	CASSQREAATYNEQFF
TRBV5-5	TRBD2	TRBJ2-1	TGTGCCAGCAGCCCTAGCGGGCGGCCACGCAATGAGCAGTTCTTC	CASSPSGRPRNEQFF
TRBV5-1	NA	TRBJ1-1	TGCGCCAGCAGCTTGGGATCAGGAAAGGCGAACACTGAAGCTTTCTTT	CASSLGSGKANTEAFF
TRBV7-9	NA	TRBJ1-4	TGTGCCAGCAGCTTAAGTCGGGGGAATAATGAAAAACTGTTTTTT	CASSLSRGNNEKLFF
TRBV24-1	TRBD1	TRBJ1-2	TGTGCCACCAGTGATCGGACAGGGCTTGGCTACACCTTC	CATSDRTGLGYTF
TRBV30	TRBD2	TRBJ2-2	TGTGCCTGGATGTTTAGCGGGCGCACCGGGGAGCTGTTTTTT	CAWMFSGRTGELFF
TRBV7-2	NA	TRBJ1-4	TGTGCCAGCAGCTTCAGGGCAACTAATGAAAAACTGTTTTTT	CASSFRATNEKLFF
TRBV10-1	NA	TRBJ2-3	TGCGCCAGCAGTGGTAGCGCGGGCGATACGCAGTATTTT	CASSGSAGDTQYF
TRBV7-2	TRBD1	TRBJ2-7	TGTGCCAGCACAGGCAGGGGGCCCTACGAGCAGTACTTC	CASTGRGPYEQYF
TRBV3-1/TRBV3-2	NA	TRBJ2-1	TGTGCCAGCAGCCAAGTTCAGAATTACAATGAGCAGTTCTTC	CASSQVQNYNEQFF
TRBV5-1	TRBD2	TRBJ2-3	TGCGCCAGCAGCTACTCCGGGACTAGCGGAGGGGGCACAGATACGCAGTATTTT	CASSYSGTSGGGTDTQYF
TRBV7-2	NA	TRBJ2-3	TGTGCCAGCAGACCCGGACACTACAGGGATGGAGATACGCAGTATTTT	CASRPGHYRDGDTQYF
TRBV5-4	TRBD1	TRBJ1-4	TGTGCCAGCAGCCCACAGGGGGGCAGTGAAAAACTGTTTTTT	CASSPQGGSEKLFF
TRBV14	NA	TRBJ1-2	TGTGCCAGCAGCCCCCAGGGTAACTATGGCTACACCTTC	CASSPQGNYGYTF
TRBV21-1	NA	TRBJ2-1	TGTGCCAGCAGCAAAGTTATCGAAGCGGGAGTTTCCTACAATGAGCAGTTCTTC	CASSKVIEAGVSYNEQFF
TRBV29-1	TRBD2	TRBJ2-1	TGCAGCGTCGACGGACTAGCGGGCACAAATGAGCAGTTCTTC	CSVDGLAGTNEQFF